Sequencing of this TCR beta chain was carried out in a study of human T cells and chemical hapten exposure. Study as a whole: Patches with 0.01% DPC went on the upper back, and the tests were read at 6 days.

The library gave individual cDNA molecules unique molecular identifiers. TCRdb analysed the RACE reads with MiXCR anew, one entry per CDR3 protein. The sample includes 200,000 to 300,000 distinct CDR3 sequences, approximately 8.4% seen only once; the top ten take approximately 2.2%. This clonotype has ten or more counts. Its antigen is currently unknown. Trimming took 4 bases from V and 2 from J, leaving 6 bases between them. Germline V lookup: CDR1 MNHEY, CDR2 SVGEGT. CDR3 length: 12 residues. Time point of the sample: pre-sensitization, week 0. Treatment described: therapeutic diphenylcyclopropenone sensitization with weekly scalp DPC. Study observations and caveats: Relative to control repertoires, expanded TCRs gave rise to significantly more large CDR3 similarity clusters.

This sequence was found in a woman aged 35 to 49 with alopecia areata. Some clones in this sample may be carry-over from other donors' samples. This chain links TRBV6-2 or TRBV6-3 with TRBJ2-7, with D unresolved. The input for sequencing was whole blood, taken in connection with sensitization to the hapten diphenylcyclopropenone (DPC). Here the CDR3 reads CASSSTTYEQYF. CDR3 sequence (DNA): TGTGCCAGCAGTTCGACAACCTACGAGCAGTACTTC.